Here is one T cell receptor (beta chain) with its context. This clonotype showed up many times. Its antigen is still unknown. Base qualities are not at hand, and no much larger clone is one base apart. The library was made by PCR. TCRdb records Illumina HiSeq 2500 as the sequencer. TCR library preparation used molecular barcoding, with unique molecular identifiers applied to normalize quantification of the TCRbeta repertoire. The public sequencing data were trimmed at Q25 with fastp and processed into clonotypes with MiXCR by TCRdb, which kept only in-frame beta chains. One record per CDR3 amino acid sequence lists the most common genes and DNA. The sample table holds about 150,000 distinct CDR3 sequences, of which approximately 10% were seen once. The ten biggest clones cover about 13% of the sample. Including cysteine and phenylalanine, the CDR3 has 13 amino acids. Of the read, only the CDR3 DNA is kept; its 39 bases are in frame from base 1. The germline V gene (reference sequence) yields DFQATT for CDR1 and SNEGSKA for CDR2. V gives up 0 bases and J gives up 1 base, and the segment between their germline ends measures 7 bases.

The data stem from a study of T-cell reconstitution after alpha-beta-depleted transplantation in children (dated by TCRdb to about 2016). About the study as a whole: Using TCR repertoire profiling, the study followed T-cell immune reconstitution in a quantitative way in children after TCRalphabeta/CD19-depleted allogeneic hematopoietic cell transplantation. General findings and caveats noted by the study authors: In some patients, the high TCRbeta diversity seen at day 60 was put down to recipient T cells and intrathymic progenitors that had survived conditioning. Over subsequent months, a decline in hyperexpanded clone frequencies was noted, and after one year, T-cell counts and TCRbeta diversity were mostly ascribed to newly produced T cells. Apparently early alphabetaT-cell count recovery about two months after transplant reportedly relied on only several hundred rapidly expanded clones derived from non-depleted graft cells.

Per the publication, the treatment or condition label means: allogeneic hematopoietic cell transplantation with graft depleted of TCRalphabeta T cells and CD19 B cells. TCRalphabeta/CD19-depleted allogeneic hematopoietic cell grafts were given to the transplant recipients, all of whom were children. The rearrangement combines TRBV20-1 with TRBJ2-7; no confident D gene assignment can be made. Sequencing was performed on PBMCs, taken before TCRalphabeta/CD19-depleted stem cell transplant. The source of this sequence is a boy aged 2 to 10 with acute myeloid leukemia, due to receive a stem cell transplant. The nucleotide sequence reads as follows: TGCAGTGCTAGAGATAAGGGATCCTACGAGCAGTACTTC. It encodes CSARDKGSYEQYF.